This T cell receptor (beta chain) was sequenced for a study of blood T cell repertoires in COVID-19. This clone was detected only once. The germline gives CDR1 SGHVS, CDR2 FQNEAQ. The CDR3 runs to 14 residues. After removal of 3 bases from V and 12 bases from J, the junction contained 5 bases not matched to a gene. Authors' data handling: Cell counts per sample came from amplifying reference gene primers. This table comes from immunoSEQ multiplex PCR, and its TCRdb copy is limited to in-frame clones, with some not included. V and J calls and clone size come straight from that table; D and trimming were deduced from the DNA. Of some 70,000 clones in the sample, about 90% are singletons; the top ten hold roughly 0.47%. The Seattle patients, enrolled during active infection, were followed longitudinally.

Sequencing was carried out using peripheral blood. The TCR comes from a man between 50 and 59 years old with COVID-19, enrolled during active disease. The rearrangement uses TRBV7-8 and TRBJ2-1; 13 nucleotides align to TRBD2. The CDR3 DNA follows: TGTGCCAGCAGCTTTAGGACTAGCGGGAGCGGGCAGTTCTTC. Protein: CASSFRTSGSGQFF.